This T cell receptor (beta chain) comes out of a study of cytomegalovirus exposure and HLA in healthy donors. V lost 6 bases and J lost 5; bases outside the gene matches: 20. Germline assignment: CDR1 SQVTM and CDR2 ANQGSEA. The CDR3 covers 17 residues. Amplification used 60 Vbeta primers and 13 Jbeta primers. Clones were read by immunoSEQ multiplex PCR, and TCRdb kept only the in-frame ones, dropping some. The table includes more than 110,000 clones, approximately 82% detected once. This clone turned up a few times. The genes are TRBV29-1 and TRBJ2-5; 8 bases map to TRBD2. The TCR comes from a young man in good health and CMV-seropositive. The source material was PBMCs. The chain's CDR3 is CSVPGGGGAPGGETQYF. Written as DNA, the CDR3 is TGCAGCGTCCCGGGAGGTGGAGGGGCCCCGGGAGGGGAGACCCAGTACTTC. Supplemented by reference TRBV29-1 and TRBJ2-5, the full variable domain reads SAVISQKPSRDICQRGTSLTIQCQVDSQVTMMFWYRQQPGQSLTLIATANQGSEATYESGFVIDKFPISRPNLTFSTLTVSNMSPEDSSIYLCSVPGGGGAPGGETQYFGPGTRLLVL.